This T cell receptor beta chain comes out of a study of identical twins. TCRdb re-analysed the 5' RACE reads in MiXCR, keeping a single row per CDR3 protein. The data contain 1.5 million to 2 million distinct CDR3 sequences, 25% to 35% of them singletons. The germline V and J ends were trimmed by 5 bases and 4 bases, with 11 bases remaining between them. This CDR3 has 14 residues. Germline V lookup: CDR1 KGHDR, CDR2 SFDVKD. This TCR derives from a newborn girl in good health. J is TRBJ1-5 and V is TRBV24-1; D is perhaps TRBD1 (6 bases). The sequenced material came from cord blood. In nucleotides, the CDR3 is TGTGCCACCAGTGCGGCAGGGGAAAATCAGCCCCAGCATTTT. Encoded protein: CATSAAGENQPQHF.